The 26 T cell receptor beta chains listed next were all sequenced from one sample in a study of OX40 agonist ivuxolimab in advanced cancers. Assay used: immunoSEQ multiplex PCR; TCRdb lists only in-frame clones, some missing. The sample yields tens of thousands of clones, roughly 89% seen once. This sample comprised CD4+ or CD8+ T cells sorted from blood, obtained in a trial of the OX40 agonist ivuxolimab. The source of these receptors is an adult with an advanced solid tumor such as melanoma, head and neck, liver or kidney cancer.

The chain uses TRBV15 and TRBJ1-6; no firm D call. V was shortened by 3 bases and J by 6 bases, with 6 bases between the two germline ends. The CDR3 runs to 13 residues. Germline V CDR1 and CDR2: LNHNV, YYDKDF (reference sequence). CDR3 nucleotides: TGTGCCACCAGCAGGGCCCGTAATTCACCCCTCCACTTT. Translation gives CATSRARNSPLHF.

V gene TRBV7-9 combines with J gene TRBJ1-1; possible D gene TRBD1, 6 bases. V lost 6 bases, J lost 6 bases, and 17 bases lay in between. This CDR3 contains 14 residues. Germline CDR1 is SEHNR and CDR2 is FQNEAQ (reference sequence). Here the CDR3 reads CASSQQGIQSEAFF. The CDR3 DNA reads as TGTGCCAGCAGTCAGCAGGGGATTCAGTCTGAAGCTTTCTTT.

The chain employs TRBV25-1 and TRBJ2-5; 7 bases fit TRBD1. The CDR3 totals 15 residues. With V trimmed by 6 bases and J by 4 bases, 11 bases remained unmatched. Germline CDR1 and CDR2: MGHDK and SYGVNS. The CDR3 DNA is TGTGCCAGCAGACCTTCCACAGGGGCAACAGAGACCCAGTACTTC. Translated, it gives CASRPSTGATETQYF.

This clone was seen a single time. V is TRBV2 and J is TRBJ2-3; D may be TRBD1 (5 bases). Trimming removed 4 bases at V and 9 bases at J, with 11 bases between. This CDR3 has 12 residues. Germline V gene lookup returns CDR1 SNHLY and CDR2 FYNNEI. The CDR3 DNA reads TGTGCCAGCAGTGTGGGCAGGGCGACGCAGTATTTT. This gives the protein CASSVGRATQYF.

The chain has TRBV6-6 and TRBJ2-4; D gene unclear. This CDR3 contains 14 residues. From germline, CDR1 is MNHNY and CDR2 SVGAGI (reference sequence). Between the trimmed V and J ends, which lost 5 bases and 3 bases, there was a span of 11 bases. The CDR3 loop reads CASSLLEDKNIQYF. DNA of the CDR3: TGTGCCAGCAGTCTCCTAGAGGACAAAAACATTCAGTACTTC.

The chain links TRBV11-2 to TRBJ2-3; TRBD2 aligns across 11 bases. J was trimmed by 8 bases and V by 4 bases; bases with no gene match: 5. The CDR3 consists of 14 residues. Germline CDR1 is SGHAT and CDR2 is FQNNGV. The CDR3 DNA sequence: TGTGCCAGCAGCTATGGGACTAGCGGCGTTACGCAGTATTTT. It encodes CASSYGTSGVTQYF.

The rearrangement links TRBV28 to TRBJ1-2; D not resolved. Germline V gives CDR1 MDHEN, CDR2 SYDVKM. CDR3 length: 12 amino acids. The V gene lost 4 bases and the J gene lost 8 bases, with 11 bases spanning the gap. The CDR3 bases are TGTGCCAGCAGTTCAGGTATTGCCGGCTACACCTTC. This codes for CASSSGIAGYTF.

A single count supports this clone. DNA for the CDR3: TGTGCTAGTGGTCCTGGACAGGGTTTCTACAATGAGCAGTTCTTC. Translation gives CASGPGQGFYNEQFF. The rearrangement links TRBV12-5 to TRBJ2-1; 8 nucleotides align to TRBD1. This CDR3 comprises 15 residues. Germline V lookup: CDR1 LGHNT, CDR2 FRNRAP. The ends lost 5 bases at V and 3 bases at J; junction bases unmatched: 6. The complete variable domain, with remaining parts taken from reference TRBV12-5 and TRBJ2-1, reads DARVTQTPRHKVTEMGQEVTMRCQPILGHNTVFWYRQTMMQGLELLAYFRNRAPLDDSGMPKDRFSAEMPDATLATLKIQPSEPRDSAVYFCASGPGQGFYNEQFFGPGTRLTVL.

The chain links TRBV18 to TRBJ2-3; 9 bases map to TRBD1. Germline trimming cut 6 bases from V and 0 bases from J; bases unmatched to any gene: 7. The CDR3 has 16 amino acids. CDR1 is KGHSH, CDR2 LQKENI, per germline. This CDR3 reads CASSPLGQGSTDTQYF. The CDR3, as DNA: TGTGCCAGCTCTCCCCTCGGACAGGGGAGCACAGATACGCAGTATTTT.

The chain combines TRBV15 with TRBJ1-5; unclear D gene. Trimming cost V 2 bases and J 10 bases, with 12 bases left between them. The length of the CDR3 is 13 residues. The V gene's germline CDR1 is LNHNV and CDR2 YYDKDF (reference sequence). The CDR3, as DNA: TGTGCCACCAGCAGACCACTTAAGAAACCCCAGCATTTT. It translates to CATSRPLKKPQHF. Supplemented by reference TRBV15 and TRBJ1-5, the full variable domain reads DAMVIQNPRYQVTQFGKPVTLSCSQTLNHNVMYWYQQKSSQAPKLLFHYYDKDFNNEADTPDNFQSRRPNTSFCFLDIRSPGLGDTAMYLCATSRPLKKPQHFGDGTRLSIL.

The V call is TRBV27, the J call TRBJ2-2; D not resolved. The CDR3 is 14 amino acids. CDR1 MNHEY and CDR2 SMNVEV come from the germline V gene (reference sequence). V gave up 3 bases and J gave up 5 bases, with 10 bases separating them. The CDR3 DNA sequence: TGTGCCAGCAGTTTTATGAGTAATACCGGGGAGCTGTTTTTT. This sequence encodes CASSFMSNTGELFF.

This clone appeared once. V and J are TRBV6-5 and TRBJ2-7; the D is unclear. The CDR3 is 14 amino acids. Trimming stripped 7 bases from V and 2 bases from J, with 15 bases between. CDR1 and CDR2 from the germline V gene are MNHEY and SVGAGI. The CDR3 loop is CASTTRAPTYEQYF. In DNA form, the CDR3 reads TGTGCCAGCACGACAAGGGCCCCAACCTACGAGCAGTACTTC.

The chain uses TRBV10-3 and TRBJ2-5, with D perhaps TRBD1 (5 bases). This CDR3 contains 12 residues. Deletions cut 6 bases from V and 5 bases from J, with 10 bases between. Germline-derived CDR1 and CDR2 are ENHRY and SYGVKD. CDR3: CAIRGSGETQYF. The CDR3 DNA sequence: TGTGCCATCAGGGGTTCAGGGGAGACCCAGTACTTC.

This chain uses TRBV11-2 with TRBJ1-2; 10 bases match TRBD1. The V segment lost 6 bases and the J segment 0 bases; nucleotides outside the gene matches: 4. CDR1 and CDR2 from the germline V gene are SGHAT and FQNNGV. The CDR3 contains 15 residues. DNA of the CDR3: TGTGCCAGCAGAGGGACAGGGGTGGCTAACTATGGCTACACCTTC. This encodes CASRGTGVANYGYTF.

This clone was counted a single time. The rearrangement joins TRBV5-6 to TRBJ2-2; 8 nucleotides align to TRBD2. The CDR3 has 19 residues. Germline V lookup: CDR1 SGHDT, CDR2 YYEEEE. With 2 bases clipped from V and 4 bases from J, the junction kept 16 bases outside the gene matches. Written as DNA, the CDR3 is TGTGCCAGCAGCTTTTTTGCACAGCGGGGGTTCGGAGGCACCGGGGAGCTGTTTTTT. This translates into CASSFFAQRGFGGTGELFF.

This chain uses TRBV6-1 with TRBJ1-1, with D hard to call. CDR3 length: 14 residues. V was shortened by 2 bases and J by 6 bases, with 13 bases between the two germline ends. Germline loops: CDR1 MNHNS, CDR2 SASEGT. This CDR3 reads CASSELRILAEAFF. The DNA of the CDR3 is TGTGCCAGCAGTGAACTTAGGATCCTAGCTGAAGCTTTCTTT.

CDR3 sequence: CASRRQTDEQYF. Here the CDR3 DNA reads TGTGCCAGCCGTCGACAGACGGACGAGCAGTACTTC. The chain recombines TRBV18 with TRBJ2-7; a possible D gene is TRBD1 (5 bases). The CDR3 length is 12 residues. Germline CDR1 is KGHSH and CDR2 is LQKENI. Trimming shortened V by 8 bases and J by 5 bases, and 13 bases separated the two germline ends.

The chain joins TRBV29-1 to TRBJ1-5; D possibly corresponds to TRBD1 (5 bases). Trimming stripped 6 bases from V and 7 bases from J, with 22 bases between. CDR3 length: 15 amino acids. Germline V gene sequence: CDR1 SQVTM, CDR2 ANQGSEA. DNA for the CDR3: TGCAGCGTGGCGGAGGGGTTCCTCGGTCAGCAGCCCCAGCATTTT. Its translation: CSVAEGFLGQQPQHF.

V gene TRBV28 combines with J gene TRBJ1-2; D might be TRBD1 (6 bases). With 5 bases removed from V and 2 bases from J, the gap between germline ends came to 15 bases. The CDR3 spans 15 residues. CDR1 and CDR2 (germline): MDHEN, SYDVKM. CDR3 loop: CASSQGRGGNYGYTF. The CDR3 DNA reads as TGTGCCAGCAGTCAGGGGAGGGGGGGGAACTATGGCTACACCTTC.

V gene TRBV9 combines with J gene TRBJ1-4; TRBD1 matches at 8 bases. J was trimmed by 0 bases and V by 2 bases; bases with no gene match: 12. CDR1 is SGDLS, CDR2 YYNGEE, per germline. There are 19 residues in the CDR3. The CDR3 here is CASSVGRRGRAPTNEKLFF. In nucleotides, the CDR3 is TGTGCCAGCAGCGTCGGACGCAGGGGGCGGGCTCCAACTAATGAAAAACTGTTTTTT. The full variable domain, with the rest looked up from reference TRBV9 and TRBJ1-4, is DSGVTQTPKHLITATGQRVTLRCSPRSGDLSVYWYQQSLDQGLQFLIQYYNGEERAKGNILERFSAQQFPDLHSELNLSSLELGDSALYFCASSVGRRGRAPTNEKLFFGSGTQLSVL.

The chain employs TRBV2 and TRBJ1-4, with 8 bases matching TRBD1. Germline CDR1 SNHLY, CDR2 FYNNEI. The CDR3 sequence is 15 residues long. The V and J ends lost 5 bases and 10 bases, in that order; junction bases with no gene match: 12. CDR3: CASSPPPGGRGKLFF. CDR3 nucleotide sequence: TGTGCCAGCAGTCCCCCTCCAGGGGGCCGTGGAAAACTGTTTTTT.

The chain combines TRBV27 with TRBJ1-5; 8 nucleotides align to TRBD1. The V and J ends lost 5 bases and 0 bases, in that order; junction bases with no gene match: 6. The CDR3 sequence is 16 residues long. The germline CDR1 and CDR2 sequences are MNHEY and SMNVEV (reference sequence). The CDR3 nucleotides read TGTGCCAGCAGTCCTCTGACAGGGGTTAGCAATCAGCCCCAGCATTTT. Amino acid sequence: CASSPLTGVSNQPQHF.

This sequence joins TRBV5-1 and TRBJ1-2; perhaps TRBD1 as D (6 bases). Germline values: CDR1 SGHRS, CDR2 YFSETQ. This CDR3 has 14 amino acids. V lost 0 bases and J 7 bases, leaving 13 bases between the germline ends. The CDR3 coding sequence is TGCGCCAGCAGCTTGGACCTGGAGGGGGTTGGCTACACCTTC. Protein: CASSLDLEGVGYTF.

The chain carries TRBV19 and TRBJ1-2, with 7 bases aligning to TRBD1. The length of the CDR3 is 17 residues. The trim removed 4 bases at V and 5 bases at J, leaving 16 bases unmatched. Germline-derived CDR1 and CDR2 are LNHDA and SQIVND (reference sequence). CDR3 sequence: CASSTYRGRAGSYGYTF. CDR3 bases: TGTGCCAGTAGTACCTACAGGGGCCGCGCTGGGAGTTATGGCTACACCTTC. The full variable domain, completed using reference TRBV19 and TRBJ1-2, is DGGITQSPKYLFRKEGQNVTLSCEQNLNHDAMYWYRQDPGQGLRLIYYSQIVNDFQKGDIAEGYSVSREKKESFPLTVTSAQKNPTAFYLCASSTYRGRAGSYGYTFGSGTRLTVV.

V and J are TRBV7-2 and TRBJ2-1, with TRBD1 matching over 7 bases. The germline V gene has CDR1 SGHTA and CDR2 FQGNSA. V shed 5 bases, J shed 4 bases, and the junction held 11 bases outside the gene matches. The CDR3 length is 16 residues. CDR3 amino acids: CASSTLSGTEYNEQFF. The CDR3 DNA reads TGTGCCAGCAGCACATTATCGGGGACAGAGTACAATGAGCAGTTCTTC.

This clone was seen a few times. This chain links TRBV7-9 with TRBJ2-5; 9 positions match TRBD2. Germline values: CDR1 SEHNR, CDR2 FQNEAQ (reference sequence). The CDR3 length is 16 residues. V dropped 5 bases and J dropped 2; count of bases not matched to a gene: 9. The CDR3 nucleotides are TGTGCCAGCAGCCGAGAGCCCCTAGCGGGACAAGAGACCCAGTACTTC. Encoded protein: CASSREPLAGQETQYF. Complete variable domain (other parts from reference TRBV7-9 and TRBJ2-5): DTGVSQNPRHKITKRGQNVTFRCDPISEHNRLYWYRQTLGQGPEFLTYFQNEAQLEKSRLLSDRFSAERPKGSFSTLEIQRTEQGDSAMYLCASSREPLAGQETQYFGPGTRLLVL.